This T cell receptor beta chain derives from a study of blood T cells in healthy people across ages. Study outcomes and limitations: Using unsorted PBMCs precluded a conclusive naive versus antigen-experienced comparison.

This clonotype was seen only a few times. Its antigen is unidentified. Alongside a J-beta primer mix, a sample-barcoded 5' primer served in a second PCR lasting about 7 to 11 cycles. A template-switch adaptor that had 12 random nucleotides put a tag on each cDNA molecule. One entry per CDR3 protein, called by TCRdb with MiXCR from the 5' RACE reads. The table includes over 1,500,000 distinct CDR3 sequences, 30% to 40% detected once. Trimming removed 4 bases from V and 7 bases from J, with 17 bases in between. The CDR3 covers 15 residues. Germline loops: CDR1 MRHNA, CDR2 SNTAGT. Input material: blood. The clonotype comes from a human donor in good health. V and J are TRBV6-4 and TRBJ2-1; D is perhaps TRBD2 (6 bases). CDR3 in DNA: TGTGCCAGCAGTGCTCCAATACTAGCTAGGAATGAGCAGTTCTTC. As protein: CASSAPILARNEQFF.